This is a list of T cell receptor beta chains from one sample in a study of T cell responses to AZD1222 COVID-19 vaccine. Data came from immunoSEQ multiplex PCR; TCRdb stores just in-frame clones and leaves some out. Altogether around 150,000 clones are present, 80% to 95% being singletons, with the ten largest covering under 2.5%. The sequencing here drew on peripheral blood, taken on day 0 of AZD1222 vaccination. The source of these receptors is an adult in good health. CDR3s include the opening cysteine and the closing phenylalanine or tryptophan. The order of the fields is CDR3 DNA, CDR3 protein, clone size, J gene, V gene, D gene. D genes are given only for firm matches. The size field is filled for only some rows; it gives once, few, many or a size class.

TGTGCCAGCAGCCCTAAGATGATTTGGGACACTGAAGCTTTCTTT CASSPKMIWDTEAFF - TRBJ1-1 TRBV9 -
TGTGCCAGCAGCTTAGAGGGGAACACTGAAGCTTTCTTT CASSLEGNTEAFF - TRBJ1-1 TRBV11-3 -
TGTGCCAGCAGCACCCGACTGAAGCAGAACACTGAAGCTTTCTTT CASSTRLKQNTEAFF - TRBJ1-1 TRBV5-8 -
TGTGCCAGCAGTGAAGCGCCCCTAGCGGGGGTCTTGAGCACAGATACGCAGTATTTT CASSEAPLAGVLSTDTQYF once TRBJ2-3 TRBV6-1 TRBD2
TGTGCCAGCTCACCAGGTGACGGTAGCAATCAGCCCCAGCATTTT CASSPGDGSNQPQHF - TRBJ1-5 TRBV18 -
TGTGCCAGCAGCTTAGCAGAGGGAGGCGGCTACACCTTC CASSLAEGGGYTF - TRBJ1-2 TRBV11-1 -
TGTGCCAGCAGTGACTCGGGGCACCCGAACTCTGGAAACACCATATATTTT CASSDSGHPNSGNTIYF - TRBJ1-3 TRBV2 -
TGTGCCAGCCAGGGACAGGCCCTGAACACTGAAGCTTTCTTT CASQGQALNTEAFF - TRBJ1-1 TRBV19 TRBD1
TGTGCCGTACCCGGAGTAAGGGGTTCACCCCTCCACTTT CAVPGVRGSPLHF - TRBJ1-6 TRBV28 -
TGTGCCAGCAGCGCCAGGCCCGGGACTAGCGGGCAGAGCTCCTACAATGAGCAGTTCTTC CASSARPGTSGQSSYNEQFF - TRBJ2-1 TRBV6-6 TRBD2
TGCAGCGTTGAGAAACTAGCCGACAATGAGCAGTTCTTC CSVEKLADNEQFF - TRBJ2-1 TRBV29-1 -
TGTGCCAGCAGCGTATCTGGTCAGAACAATGAAAAACTGTTTTTT CASSVSGQNNEKLFF - TRBJ1-4 TRBV9 -
TGTGCCAGCAGCTTGGCGGCCAGCTTCTCTAACTATGGCTACACCTTC CASSLAASFSNYGYTF - TRBJ1-2 TRBV5-8 -
TGTGCCTGGAGTAAACCGAGACAGGGCGCGGGGGAGCAGTACTTC CAWSKPRQGAGEQYF few TRBJ2-7 TRBV30 -
TGTGCCAGCAGCCAAGGCGGGACAGCAGTTTACGAGCAGTACTTC CASSQGGTAVYEQYF - TRBJ2-7 TRBV4-2 -
TGTGCCATCAGTGGAGGGGGTGGAGAGACCCAGTACTTC CAISGGGGETQYF - TRBJ2-5 TRBV10-3 -
TGTGCCTGGAGTGAAAGGGCGAAAGACAATGAGCAGTTCTTC CAWSERAKDNEQFF - TRBJ2-1 TRBV30 -
TGTGCCAGCTCACCGACCACGATTGGGACAGCTGGGGCCAACGTCCTGACTTTC CASSPTTIGTAGANVLTF - TRBJ2-6 TRBV18 TRBD1
TGTGCCAGCAGTCCCGAGGTGATAGCGGGAACCCAAGAGACCCAGTACTTC CASSPEVIAGTQETQYF - TRBJ2-5 TRBV7-6 TRBD2
TGCGCCAGCAGCTTACCTAGCGGAGTGAGTTTTGATGAGCAGTTCTTC CASSLPSGVSFDEQFF - TRBJ2-1 TRBV5-1 TRBD2
TGTGCCAGCAGCTACCAGCCCAACACCGGGGAGCTGTTTTTT CASSYQPNTGELFF - TRBJ2-2 TRBV7-2 -
TGTGCCAGCAGCCGGCCCAGCGACAATGAGCAGTTCTTC CASSRPSDNEQFF - TRBJ2-1 TRBV5-6 -
TGTGCCAGCAGCTTGGCCGGGGGGGCCCCATCCTACGAGCAGTACTTC CASSLAGGAPSYEQYF - TRBJ2-7 TRBV5-8 TRBD2
TGCGCCAGCACGAGAGTGATGGCGGGTGAGCAGTTCTTC CASTRVMAGEQFF - TRBJ2-1 TRBV10-2 -
TGTGCCAGCAGTTACTCGAGGGGGAACACTGAAGCTTTCTTT CASSYSRGNTEAFF - TRBJ1-1 TRBV6-6 -
TGCGCCAGCAGCCCGGAGTGGGGGATGAACACTGAAGCTTTCTTT CASSPEWGMNTEAFF - TRBJ1-1 TRBV5-1 -
TGTGCCAGCAGCTTGGGGGGGTCCGGGATGCAGTATTTT CASSLGGSGMQYF - TRBJ2-3 TRBV5-4 -
TGTGCCAGCAGCCCCATGAGGCCCCATAGCACAGATACGCAGTATTTT CASSPMRPHSTDTQYF - TRBJ2-3 TRBV7-9 -
TGTGCCAGCAGACGCCTAGGGGGGGCCGGCTCTGGAAACACCATATATTTT CASRRLGGAGSGNTIYF - TRBJ1-3 TRBV11-2 -
TGTGCCAGTAGTATAATAATGGTATCGGAAGCTTTCTTT CASSIIMVSEAFF - TRBJ1-1 TRBV19 -
TGTGCCAGCAGTTACCCCGGGACTAGCGACTACAATGAGCAGTTCTTC CASSYPGTSDYNEQFF - TRBJ2-1 TRBV6-5 TRBD2
TGTGCCAGCAGCCCCCCTCCAGGGACTAGCGGGAGTAAAGACCCCTACGAGCAGTACTTC CASSPPPGTSGSKDPYEQYF once TRBJ2-7 TRBV28 TRBD2
TGTGCCAGCAGCCACTCATTGACCTATAATTCACCCCTCCACTTT CASSHSLTYNSPLHF - TRBJ1-6 TRBV6-5 -
TGTGCCATCAGTGAGTCGGGACAAGAAAGATTCCAAGAGACCCAGTACTTC CAISESGQERFQETQYF - TRBJ2-5 TRBV10-3 -
TGTGCCAGCAGCTTAGTCGGCGCCTCTGGGGCCAACGTCCTGACTTTC CASSLVGASGANVLTF - TRBJ2-6 TRBV7-2 -
TGTGCCAGTAGTGGAGCTGGTAATAGCAATCAGCCCCAGCATTTT CASSGAGNSNQPQHF once TRBJ1-5 TRBV19 -
TGTGCCAGTATGGGACAGTATAATTCACCCCTCCACTTT CASMGQYNSPLHF - TRBJ1-6 TRBV19 TRBD1
TGTGCCAGCAGCCAGCTCCTCCGGGACAGGGGGCTTAACTATGGCTACACCTTC CASSQLLRDRGLNYGYTF - TRBJ1-2 TRBV4-2 TRBD1
TGTGCCAGTAGTAGAAAAGGACCGGCAGGAGACACTAGCACAGATACGCAGTATTTT CASSRKGPAGDTSTDTQYF - TRBJ2-3 TRBV19 -
TGCAGTGCTAGTCGGCAGTCTGGAGAAAAACTGTTTTTT CSASRQSGEKLFF - TRBJ1-4 TRBV20-1 -
TGTGCCAGCGTTTCAGTAAATTCACCCCTCCACTTT CASVSVNSPLHF - TRBJ1-6 TRBV6-5 -
TGTGCCAGCAGCAGAAATCCTCCAAACACCATATATTTT CASSRNPPNTIYF once TRBJ1-3 TRBV5-4 -
TGCGCCAGCAGCCAGTCTGGGACAGCGGACGAAAAACTGTTTTTT CASSQSGTADEKLFF - TRBJ1-4 TRBV4-1 TRBD1
TGTGCCAGCAGTGCGGGACTAGCGGGGGTAGACAATGAGCAGTTCTTC CASSAGLAGVDNEQFF - TRBJ2-1 TRBV27 TRBD2
TGTGCCACCAGTGATCGCCCGGCTAGCGGGAAGAATGAGCAGTTCTTC CATSDRPASGKNEQFF few TRBJ2-1 TRBV24-1 TRBD2
TGTGCCAGCGGTTCATCAGTTAGGGCTGAAGGCTACACCTTC CASGSSVRAEGYTF - TRBJ1-2 TRBV6-2/TRBV6-3 -
TGTGCCAGCAGTGAAACAGGGAATCAGCCCCAGCATTTT CASSETGNQPQHF - TRBJ1-5 TRBV6-1 -
TGTGCCAGCAGCGTGGCAGGGGGCGGATGGAATGAGCAGTTCTTC CASSVAGGGWNEQFF - TRBJ2-1 TRBV9 TRBD1
TGCGCCAGCAGCCCAGGGGGCTTGATTGGTTCCTACGAGCAGTACTTC CASSPGGLIGSYEQYF - TRBJ2-7 TRBV5-1 TRBD1
TGTGCCAGCAGTTTAAGAACAACAGTGGGGAACACTGAAGCTTTCTTT CASSLRTTVGNTEAFF - TRBJ1-1 TRBV27 -
TGTGCCAGCAGCAGGACTAGCGCAAGCTCCTACGAGCAGTACTTC CASSRTSASSYEQYF - TRBJ2-7 TRBV2 TRBD2
TGTGCCACCTCGTATCATGATTCACCCCTCCACTTT CATSYHDSPLHF - TRBJ1-6 TRBV19 -
TGTGCCAGCAGCTCCTGGGGGCTCCGGTCCAACGGTGGCTACACCTTC CASSSWGLRSNGGYTF - TRBJ1-2 TRBV21-1 -
TGTGCCAGCAGTGACTCGACAGGGGGCGCGACAGATACGCAGTATTTT CASSDSTGGATDTQYF - TRBJ2-3 TRBV6-4 TRBD1
TGTGCCAGCAGTACCGGACAGACCCGTTCCCCTGGCTACACCTTC CASSTGQTRSPGYTF - TRBJ1-2 TRBV6-2/TRBV6-3 -
TGTGCCAGCAGCCCCATAAGACAGGAGACGAACACCGGGGAGCTGTTTTTT CASSPIRQETNTGELFF - TRBJ2-2 TRBV7-6 -
TGTGCCAGTAGGGCTACAGGGGGCCCTGGCTACACCTTC CASRATGGPGYTF - TRBJ1-2 TRBV19 TRBD1
TGTGCCAGCAGTGGTCTCTCGGCGGGAGGGCCAAGGAATGAGCAGTTCTTC CASSGLSAGGPRNEQFF once TRBJ2-1 TRBV6-1 TRBD2
TGTGCCAGCAGCTATGGGGACAGGGGTAACACTGAAGCTTTCTTT CASSYGDRGNTEAFF - TRBJ1-1 TRBV7-9 TRBD1